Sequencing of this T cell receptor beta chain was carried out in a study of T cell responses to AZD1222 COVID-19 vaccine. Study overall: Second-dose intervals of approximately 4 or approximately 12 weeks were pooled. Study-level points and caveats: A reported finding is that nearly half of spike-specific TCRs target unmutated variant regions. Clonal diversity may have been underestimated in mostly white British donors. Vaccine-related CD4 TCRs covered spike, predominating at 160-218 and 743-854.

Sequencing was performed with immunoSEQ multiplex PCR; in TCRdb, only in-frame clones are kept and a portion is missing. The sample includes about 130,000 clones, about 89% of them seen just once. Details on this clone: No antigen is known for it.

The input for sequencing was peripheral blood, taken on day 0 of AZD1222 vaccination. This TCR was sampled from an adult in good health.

CDR3 sequence: CASSFTGGEKLFF. In DNA, the CDR3 is TGTGCCAGCAGCTTCACGGGAGGAGAAAAACTGTTTTTT. The V call is TRBV13, the J call TRBJ1-4; no clear D. V was pared by 3 bases and J by 8 bases, with 10 bases between. The CDR3 length is 13 residues. Germline values: CDR1 PRHDT, CDR2 FYEKMQ (reference sequence).